This TCR beta chain was observed in a study of T cells after yellow fever vaccination. This clonotype has a handful of counts. Production of TCR cDNA was by 5'RACE template switching, which also added a universal primer site and UMIs. MiXCR, applied by TCRdb to the 5' RACE reads, yields one record per CDR3 protein. The data show 70,000 or so distinct CDR3 sequences, approximately 7.3% seen once. Per germline, CDR1 MNHEY and CDR2 SVGEGT. Trimming took 5 bases from V and 2 from J, leaving 10 bases between them. The CDR3 has 13 residues. This chain uses TRBV6-2 or TRBV6-3 with TRBJ2-7; D unresolved. The sample consisted of CD8+ T cells sorted from PBMCs, taken approximately 11 days after the first yellow fever vaccination. This clonotype was obtained from a young man who received the YFV17D yellow fever vaccine. The CDR3 loop is CASSHERTYEQYF. The CDR3 DNA is TGTGCCAGCAGTCATGAACGCACCTACGAGCAGTACTTC.